These T cell receptor beta chains were read from a single sample in a study of blood T cell repertoires in COVID-19. Measured with immunoSEQ multiplex PCR; TCRdb has only the in-frame clones, and not every one. The table shows approximately 300,000 clones, with under 90% occurring only once. Sequences were obtained from PBMCs or T cells enriched from blood (not recorded which). The receptor set was obtained from a man aged 30 to 39 who had recovered from COVID-19. The CDR3 runs from the conserved cysteine through the conserved F or W. Expanded clones are given a class, and other clones once, few, many or no size at all.

>TRBV5-6|NA
CASSLEQGSSYSNQPQHF
>TRBV3-1/TRBV3-2|NA
CASSQDRGVEQYF
>TRBV28|NA
CASSSSGTRGSPLHF
>TRBV27|NA
CASSLSLTGGFRNTIYF
>TRBV12-3/TRBV12-4|NA
CASNHWPPGGYTF
>TRBV19|NA
CASSRTGETYEQYF
>TRBV9|NA
CASSVTSGTYEQYF
>TRBV7-2|NA
CASSPGTVMNTEAFF
>TRBV5-1|NA
CASSLTQPSTDTQYF
>TRBV6-2/TRBV6-3|NA
CASTPVLGAIGYTF
>TRBV13|many
CASSNREYGEQYF
>TRBV4-2|once
CASSQGRGGAGELFF
>TRBV19|NA
CASKQGASEKLFF
>TRBV5-6|NA
CASSLGGFGRAYEQYF
>TRBV6-5|NA
CASSWGRNSLGNTIYF
>TRBV7-6|NA
CASSPTGPGQGDYEQYF
>TRBV19|NA
CASSIRQGIYNEQFF
>TRBV3-1/TRBV3-2|NA
CASSQVFENQPQHF
>TRBV5-6|NA
CASGKGALTGNIQYF
>TRBV2|NA
CASSLDREPTYEQYF
>TRBV27|NA
CASSSHAGTGALEGYTF
>TRBV2|once
CASSTSEEAFF
>TRBV3-1/TRBV3-2|NA
CASSNLYQGIAEAFF
>TRBV4-1|NA
CASSQVTEVTDTQYF
>TRBV6-5|NA
CASSTSTGDYYGYTF
>TRBV11-3|once
CASSAGGGRGSGNTIYF
>TRBV4-1|NA
CASSSSPESSYNSPLHF
>TRBV19|NA
CASSDRVRTEAFF
>TRBV29-1|NA
CSVPSERGTGGYTF
>TRBV5-8|NA
CATLNRAYWNTEAFF
>TRBV7-2|NA
CASSPIGTSGAGVTQYF
>TRBV5-1|NA
CASSSGQGLLDNSPLHF
>TRBV5-6|NA
CASSKPRVHMNTEAFF
>TRBV27|once
CASRIHGISTNEKLFF
>TRBV7-9|NA
CASSPLRSGRADEQFF
>TRBV19|NA
CASSLQGHYGYTF
>TRBV7-8|NA
CASRRGTDTQYF
>TRBV7-8|NA
CASSSIAGAYSPLHF
>TRBV5-6|NA
CASSLAGADTQYF
>TRBV13|NA
CASSLWRGANVLTF
>TRBV12-3/TRBV12-4|NA
CASSLDINTEAFF
>TRBV6-5|NA
CASSYSTGGGEKLFF
>TRBV27|NA
CASSLFRGETQYF
>TRBV5-1|NA
CASSSDTGGGQPQHF
>TRBV19|few
CASSLATGGVGNTEAFF
>TRBV19|NA
CASSIGRETDTQYF
>TRBV27|NA
CASSLGGYGTDTQYF